This T cell receptor beta chain came from a study of blood T cell repertoires in COVID-19. Study details: Samples representing acute and convalescent COVID-19 were sourced from the United States, Italy and Spain. T cells, B-cell-depleted T cells, or PBMCs supplied cDNA or gDNA.

The CDR3 is made up of 15 amino acids. The V segment lost 4 bases and the J segment 7 bases; nucleotides outside the gene matches: 9. The germline V gene has CDR1 SGHNT and CDR2 YYREEE (reference sequence). Authors' analysis steps: Amplification with reference gene primers provided the estimates of nucleated cell counts. The repertoire was sequenced with immunoSEQ multiplex PCR; TCRdb's copy has only in-frame clones and lacks some. Clone size and V and J calls were adopted from that table, with D and trimming inferred from the DNA. Counted here are 100,000 or so clones, approximately 88% occurring once; the ten biggest clones make up 6.5%.

This clonotype was sampled from a woman aged 55-70 years with acute or convalescent COVID-19. The J gene is TRBJ2-1, the V gene TRBV5-4; 9 bases agree with TRBD2. Sequencing input: peripheral blood. The CDR3 here is CASSTGTSSLNEQFF. CDR3 nucleotide sequence: TGTGCCAGCAGCACCGGGACTAGCAGTTTGAATGAGCAGTTCTTC.